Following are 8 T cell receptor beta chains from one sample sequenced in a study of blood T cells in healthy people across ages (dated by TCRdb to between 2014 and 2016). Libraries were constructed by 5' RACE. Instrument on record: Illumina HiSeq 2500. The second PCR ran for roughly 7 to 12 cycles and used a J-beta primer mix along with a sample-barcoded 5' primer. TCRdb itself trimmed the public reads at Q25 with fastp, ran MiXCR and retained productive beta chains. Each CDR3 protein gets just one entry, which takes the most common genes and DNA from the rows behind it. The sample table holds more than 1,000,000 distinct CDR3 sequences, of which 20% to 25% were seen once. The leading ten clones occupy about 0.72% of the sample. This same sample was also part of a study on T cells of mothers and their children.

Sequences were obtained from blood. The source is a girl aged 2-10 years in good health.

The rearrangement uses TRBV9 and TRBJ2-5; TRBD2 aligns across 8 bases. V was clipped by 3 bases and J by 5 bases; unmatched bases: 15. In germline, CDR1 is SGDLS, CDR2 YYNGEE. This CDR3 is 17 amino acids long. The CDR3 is CASSEASGGAWRETQYF. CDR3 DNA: TGTGCCAGCAGCGAGGCCAGCGGGGGTGCCTGGAGGGAGACCCAGTACTTC.

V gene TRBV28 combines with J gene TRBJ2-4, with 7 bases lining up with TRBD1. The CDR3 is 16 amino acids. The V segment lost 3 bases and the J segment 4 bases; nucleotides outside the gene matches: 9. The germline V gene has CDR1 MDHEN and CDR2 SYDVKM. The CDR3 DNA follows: TGTGCCAGCAGTTTTTGGACAGGACCCGGTAAAAACATTCAGTACTTC. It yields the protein CASSFWTGPGKNIQYF.

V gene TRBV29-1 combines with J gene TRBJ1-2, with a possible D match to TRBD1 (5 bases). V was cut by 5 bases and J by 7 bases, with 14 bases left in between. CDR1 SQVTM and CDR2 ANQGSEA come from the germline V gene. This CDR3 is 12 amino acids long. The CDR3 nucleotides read TGCAGCGTTCCCGCGGGGGGGGTTGGCTACACCTTC. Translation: CSVPAGGVGYTF.

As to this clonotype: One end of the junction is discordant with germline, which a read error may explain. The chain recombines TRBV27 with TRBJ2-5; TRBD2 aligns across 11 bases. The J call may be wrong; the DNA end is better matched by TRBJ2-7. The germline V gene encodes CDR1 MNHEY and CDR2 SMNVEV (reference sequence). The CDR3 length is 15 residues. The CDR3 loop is CDSSSLAGGFYEQYF. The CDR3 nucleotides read TGTGACAGCAGTTCCCTAGCGGGGGGCTTCTACGAGCAGTACTTC.

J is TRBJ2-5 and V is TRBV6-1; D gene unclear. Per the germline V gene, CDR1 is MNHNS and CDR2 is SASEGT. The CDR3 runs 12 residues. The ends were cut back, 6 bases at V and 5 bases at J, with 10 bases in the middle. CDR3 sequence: CASRDMGETQYF. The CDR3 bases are TGTGCCAGCAGAGACATGGGCGAGACCCAGTACTTC.

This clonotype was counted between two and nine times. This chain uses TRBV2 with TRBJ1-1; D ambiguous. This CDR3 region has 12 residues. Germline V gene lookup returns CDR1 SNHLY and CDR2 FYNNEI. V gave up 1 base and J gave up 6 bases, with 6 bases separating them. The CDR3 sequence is CASSEVRAEAFF. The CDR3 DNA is TGTGCCAGCAGTGAAGTCCGCGCTGAAGCTTTCTTT.

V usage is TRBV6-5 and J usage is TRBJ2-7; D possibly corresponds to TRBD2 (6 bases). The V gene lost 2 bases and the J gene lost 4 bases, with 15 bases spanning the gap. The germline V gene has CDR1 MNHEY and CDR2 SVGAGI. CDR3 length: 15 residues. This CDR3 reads CASSYRANGSYEQYF. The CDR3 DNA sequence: TGTGCCAGCAGTTACCGGGCTAACGGGAGTTACGAGCAGTACTTC.

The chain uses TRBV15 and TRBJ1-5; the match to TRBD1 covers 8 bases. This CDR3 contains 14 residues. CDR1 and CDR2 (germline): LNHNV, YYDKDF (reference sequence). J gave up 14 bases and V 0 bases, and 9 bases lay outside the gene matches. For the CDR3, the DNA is TGTGCCACCAGCAGAGATCTAGAGGCAGGGGGCAAGCATTTT. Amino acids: CATSRDLEAGGKHF.